This entry lists 5 T cell receptor beta chains sequenced from one sample in a study of T-cell reconstitution after alpha-beta-depleted transplantation in children. TCRbeta library preparation incorporated unique molecular identifiers. TCRdb called the PCR reads again in MiXCR, with one record for every CDR3 protein. In the table there are more than 200,000 distinct CDR3 sequences, roughly 8.3% of which are singletons. The sample here was PBMCs, mostly from graft donor cells, taken 360 days after TCRalphabeta/CD19-depleted stem cell transplant. The source of these receptors is a male patient aged 2 to 9 who had a stem cell transplant for acute myeloid leukemia, so the T cells may come from the graft donor.

This clonotype was observed many times. The chain employs TRBV18 and TRBJ2-5, with D possibly matching TRBD1 (6 bases). The CDR3 runs 13 residues. V was trimmed by 7 bases and J by 2 bases, leaving 11 bases between them. In germline, CDR1 is KGHSH, CDR2 LQKENI. The CDR3 DNA reads as TGTGCCAGCTTACAGGGATTTCAAGAGACCCAGTACTTC. This gives the protein CASLQGFQETQYF.

The chain couples TRBV7-9 to TRBJ1-5, with unresolved D. The CDR3 has 13 amino acids. In germline, CDR1 is SEHNR, CDR2 FQNEAQ (reference sequence). V lost 5 bases and J lost 7, with 12 bases in between. As DNA, the CDR3 is TGTGCCAGCAGCACGGGATTGTCGCAGCCCCAGCATTTT. It codes for CASSTGLSQPQHF.

This clonotype has more than one count but fewer than ten. The chain recombines TRBV7-9 with TRBJ2-7, with TRBD2 matching over 8 bases. This CDR3 is 14 amino acids long. Germline V gene lookup returns CDR1 SEHNR and CDR2 FQNEAQ (reference sequence). The junction had 4 bases not matched to a gene; V was cut back by 2 bases and J by 4 bases. This chain's CDR3 is CASSLRGGPYEQYF. The CDR3 region has the DNA TGTGCCAGCAGCTTACGGGGGGGCCCTTACGAGCAGTACTTC.

The CDR3 here is CASSAGGVTNTGELFF. CDR3 nucleotides: TGCGCCAGCAGCGCCGGCGGGGTCACTAACACCGGGGAGCTGTTTTTT. The V and J genes are TRBV5-1 and TRBJ2-2; maybe TRBD2 (6 bases). Looked up from germline, CDR1 is SGHRS and CDR2 is YFSETQ. V lost 4 bases, J lost 2 bases, and 15 bases lay in between. The CDR3 runs 16 residues.

V is TRBV6-4 and J is TRBJ2-1; maybe TRBD2 (6 bases). V was shortened by 4 bases and J by 6 bases, with 13 bases between the two germline ends. Germline V gives CDR1 MRHNA, CDR2 SNTAGT. The CDR3 contains 14 residues. The CDR3 sequence: CASSVEGTGNEQFF. CDR3 DNA: TGTGCCAGCAGTGTGGAGGGAACGGGCAATGAGCAGTTCTTC.